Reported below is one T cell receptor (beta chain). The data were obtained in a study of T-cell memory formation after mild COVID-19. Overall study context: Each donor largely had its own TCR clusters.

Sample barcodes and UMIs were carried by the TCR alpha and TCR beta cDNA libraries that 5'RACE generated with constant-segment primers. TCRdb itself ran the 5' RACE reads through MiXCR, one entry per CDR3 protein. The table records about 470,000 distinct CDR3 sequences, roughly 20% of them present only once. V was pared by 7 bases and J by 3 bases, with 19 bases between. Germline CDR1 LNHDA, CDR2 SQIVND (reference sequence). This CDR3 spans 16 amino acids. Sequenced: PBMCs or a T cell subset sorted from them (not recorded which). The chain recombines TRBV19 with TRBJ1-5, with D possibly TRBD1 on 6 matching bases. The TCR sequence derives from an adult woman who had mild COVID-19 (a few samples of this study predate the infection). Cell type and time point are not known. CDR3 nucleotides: TGTGCCAGTACCATGAGGGGGGCGGGGGCCAATCAGCCCCAGCATTTT. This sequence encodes CASTMRGAGANQPQHF.